The entry below gives a single T cell receptor (beta chain) sequence along with its context. TCRdb re-called the RT-PCR reads with MiXCR, one entry per CDR3 protein. The sample lists fewer than 200,000 distinct CDR3 sequences; 30% were seen once. This sample was included in a study of patients and donors after allogeneic stem cell transplantation. Germline V gene sequence: CDR1 SQVTM, CDR2 ANQGSEA. The CDR3 is 16 amino acids. The V gene end was trimmed by 4 bases and the J gene end by 4 bases; junction bases not matched to a gene: 14. Specimen: blood, either unsorted or a sorted T cell fraction (not recorded which). The chain recombines TRBV29-1 with TRBJ2-7, with 9 bases lining up with TRBD2. This clonotype originated in a human donor who was either an allogeneic HSCT recipient or a stem cell or donor lymphocyte infusion donor (not recorded which). It is not recorded whose cells these are; they may come from a transplant donor. CDR3 in DNA: TGCAGCGTTGTCGGGGAGGTAGCGGGAGAGTCGTACGAGCAGTACTTC. It specifies CSVVGEVAGESYEQYF.